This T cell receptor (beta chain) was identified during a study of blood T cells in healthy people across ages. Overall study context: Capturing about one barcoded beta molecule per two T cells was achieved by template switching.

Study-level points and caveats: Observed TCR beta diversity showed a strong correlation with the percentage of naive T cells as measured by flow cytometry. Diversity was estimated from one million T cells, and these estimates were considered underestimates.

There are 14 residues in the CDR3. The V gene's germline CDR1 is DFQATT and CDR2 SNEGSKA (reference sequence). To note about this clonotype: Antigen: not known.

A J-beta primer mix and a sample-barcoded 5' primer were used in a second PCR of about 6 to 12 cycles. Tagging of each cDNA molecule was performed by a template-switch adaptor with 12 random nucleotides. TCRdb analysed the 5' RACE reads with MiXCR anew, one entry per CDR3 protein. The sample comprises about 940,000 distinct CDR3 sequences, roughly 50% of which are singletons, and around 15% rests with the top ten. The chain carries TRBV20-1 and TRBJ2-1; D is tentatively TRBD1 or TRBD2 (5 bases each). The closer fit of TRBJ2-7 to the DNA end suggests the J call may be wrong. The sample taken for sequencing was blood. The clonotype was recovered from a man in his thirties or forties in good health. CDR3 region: CSARVRGPYYEQYF. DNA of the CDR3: TGCAGTGCTAGAGTAAGGGGACCATACTACGAGCAGTACTTC.